This T cell receptor beta chain was obtained from a study of cytomegalovirus exposure and HLA in healthy donors. General study results and limits: The investigators catalogued some 160 TCR beta chains as cytomegalovirus-associated. An analysis was carried out later, and it reportedly showed fewer N-insertions in an Asian-associated ancestry cluster than the approximately 700-donor mean. Rare TCR sequences predominated, though certain public TCRs were found in many donors.

From germline, CDR1 is SEHNR and CDR2 FQNEAQ (reference sequence). The junction had 11 bases not matched to a gene; V was cut back by 6 bases and J by 4 bases. The CDR3 is 16 residues long. The PCR contained 60 Vbeta and 13 Jbeta primers. The data were produced by immunoSEQ multiplex PCR, yet TCRdb's version contains in-frame clones alone and is incomplete. The repertoire has 230,000 or so clones, around nine tenths of them found once; the top ten carry 1.7%. Everyone who donated was a healthy bone marrow donor. In the case of this clone: Its cognate antigen is unknown.

The receptor was isolated from a girl under 10 years old in good health and CMV-seronegative. The rearrangement joins TRBV7-9 to TRBJ2-5; 10 positions match TRBD2. The material sequenced was PBMCs. CDR3 in amino acids: CASRPWTSGELETQYF. The DNA of the CDR3 is TGTGCCAGCAGACCGTGGACTAGCGGTGAATTAGAGACCCAGTACTTC.